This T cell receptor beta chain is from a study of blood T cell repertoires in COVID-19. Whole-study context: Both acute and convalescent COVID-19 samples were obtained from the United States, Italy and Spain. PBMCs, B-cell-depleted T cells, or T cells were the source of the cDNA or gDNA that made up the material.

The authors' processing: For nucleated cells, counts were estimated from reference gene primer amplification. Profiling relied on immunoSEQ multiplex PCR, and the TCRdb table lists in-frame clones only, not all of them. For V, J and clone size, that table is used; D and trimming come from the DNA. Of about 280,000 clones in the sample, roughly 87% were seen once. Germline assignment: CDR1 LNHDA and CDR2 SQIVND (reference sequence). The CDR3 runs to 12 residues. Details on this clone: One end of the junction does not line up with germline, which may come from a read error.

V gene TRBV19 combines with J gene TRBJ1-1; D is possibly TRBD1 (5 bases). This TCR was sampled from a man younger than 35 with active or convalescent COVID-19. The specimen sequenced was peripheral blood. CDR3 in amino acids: CASSTGNAEAFF. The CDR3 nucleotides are TGTGCCAGTAGTACAGGGAACGCTGAAGCTTTCTTT.